The entry that follows covers one T cell receptor (beta chain) sequence. This record comes from a study of control samples from healthy donors and cancer patients. The V and J ends lost 6 bases and 2 bases respectively, with 11 bases between them. The germline V gene encodes CDR1 MNHEY and CDR2 SMNVEV (reference sequence). This CDR3 is 13 amino acids long. Using immunoSEQ multiplex PCR, the repertoire was profiled, and TCRdb retains in-frame clones only, with some absent. The sample carries tens of thousands of clones, around 92% recorded once. This sequence joins TRBV27 and TRBJ2-7; maybe TRBD2 (6 bases). The sample taken for sequencing was blood. This receptor was obtained from a man younger than 45 in good health. CDR3: CASSHSGAYEQYF. Here the CDR3 DNA reads TGTGCCAGCAGCCATAGCGGAGCCTACGAGCAGTACTTC.